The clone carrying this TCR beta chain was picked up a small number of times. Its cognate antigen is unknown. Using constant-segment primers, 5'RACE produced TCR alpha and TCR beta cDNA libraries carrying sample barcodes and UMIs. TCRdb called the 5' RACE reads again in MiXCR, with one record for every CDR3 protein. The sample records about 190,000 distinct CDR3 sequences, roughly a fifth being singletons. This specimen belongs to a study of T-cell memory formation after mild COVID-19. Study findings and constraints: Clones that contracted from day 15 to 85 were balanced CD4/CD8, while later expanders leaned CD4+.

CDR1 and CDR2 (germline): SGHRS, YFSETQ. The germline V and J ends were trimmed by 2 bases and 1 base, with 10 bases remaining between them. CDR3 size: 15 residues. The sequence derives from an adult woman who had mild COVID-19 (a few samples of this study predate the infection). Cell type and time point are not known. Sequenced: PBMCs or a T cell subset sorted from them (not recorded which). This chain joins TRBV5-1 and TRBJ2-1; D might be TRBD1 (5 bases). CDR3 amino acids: CASSLEGESYNEQFF. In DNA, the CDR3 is TGCGCCAGCAGCTTAGAAGGGGAATCCTACAATGAGCAGTTCTTC.